This T cell receptor beta chain originates from a study of shared clonotypes between healthy human individuals. Overall study context: Plates per donor: three CD4 naive, three CD4 memory, two CD8 naive, one CD8 memory.

The study, taken as a whole, reports: Few donors limited the genetic and exposure-history diversity represented. About 5% was the fraction of naive CD4 clonotypes found shared across a few donors. Clonotypes not shared had lower generation probabilities than those common to all four donors.

About this clone: As yet, its antigen is unknown.

Only in-frame clones appear in the TCRdb table, and some are missing; sequencing was by immunoSEQ multiplex PCR. This repertoire shows about 680,000 clones, under 95% found once; its top ten account for approximately 25%. Naive CD8 cells, CD45RO-negative and positively selected for CCR7, excluded terminally differentiated effector memory CD45RA+ cells. The germline gives CDR1 MGHRA, CDR2 YSYEKL. V lost 1 base, J lost 3 bases, and 4 bases stayed unmatched. The CDR3 extends over 15 amino acids. Sequencing input: naive CD8+ T cells sorted from blood. This chain links TRBV4-1 with TRBJ1-1; TRBD1 matches at 8 bases. The clonotype was recovered from a man younger than 45 in good health. This CDR3 reads CASSQADRADTEAFF. DNA of the CDR3: TGCGCCAGCAGCCAAGCGGACAGGGCGGACACTGAAGCTTTCTTT.